This T cell receptor beta chain is drawn from a study of vaccination and CD4 T cells after COVID-19. Per the germline V gene, CDR1 is MNHNS and CDR2 is SASEGT. The CDR3 runs 15 residues. The V end was cut by 7 bases, the J end by 0 bases, with 16 bases between. At the Johns Hopkins FTIC core, DNA taken from cultured CD4+ T cells was sequenced by way of the Oncomine TCR Beta short-read assay. TCRdb called the PCR reads again in MiXCR, with one record for every CDR3 protein. The sample has 25,000 or so distinct CDR3 sequences, roughly a third seen once; the top ten hold 3% to 4%. Described time point: late sampling 161 to 241 days after vaccination in three convalescent patients. The treatment: approximately nine-day PBMC culture with coronavirus spike peptide pools or control peptides (ViraFEST assay). A remark on this clonotype: What it recognizes is unknown.

This TCR was recovered from a human donor who had recovered from COVID-19. This chain uses TRBV6-1 with TRBJ2-7; D is perhaps TRBD2 (6 bases). Sequences were derived from CD4+ T cells from blood, cultured in vitro, sampled about 7 months after SARS-CoV-2 vaccination. The CDR3 DNA is TGTGCCAGCACCTACCAGGGCGGGGACTCCTACGAGCAGTACTTC. Translating gives CASTYQGGDSYEQYF.